Following are 27 T cell receptor beta chains from one sample sequenced in a study of blood T cells in healthy people across ages. Next came a second PCR, run for about 6 to 12 cycles, which used a sample-barcoded 5' primer along with a J-beta primer mix. TCRdb re-derived calls from the 5' RACE reads in MiXCR, one entry per CDR3 protein. The profile shows approximately 800,000 distinct CDR3 sequences, under 30% of them singletons. This sample also appeared in a second study, on T cells of mothers and their children.

Source material: blood. Receptor source: a boy aged 5-17 years in good health.

This sequence joins TRBV6-6 and TRBJ2-3, with 10 bases aligning to TRBD2. This CDR3 spans 14 amino acids. Trimming took 8 bases from V and 4 from J; bases not matched to a gene: 6. The germline V gene has CDR1 MNHNY and CDR2 SVGAGI (reference sequence). Here the CDR3 reads CASEGAGGPDTQYF. The DNA for the CDR3 is TGTGCCAGCGAAGGAGCGGGGGGGCCAGATACGCAGTATTTT.

This chain uses TRBV3-1 with TRBJ2-1; possibly TRBD1 for D (6 bases). Looked up from germline, CDR1 is LGHDT and CDR2 is YNNKEL (reference sequence). Trimming took off 10 bases at V and 9 bases at J, with 19 bases between the two ends. The CDR3 has 13 amino acids. The CDR3 region has the DNA TGTGCCACCACGCTGAGAGGGGGTAGTGAGCAGTTCTTC. Amino acids: CATTLRGGSEQFF.

The rearrangement links TRBV12-3 or TRBV12-4 to TRBJ1-3; no definite D call. Trimming left V 6 bases short and J 1 base short, with 10 bases between. This CDR3 comprises 14 residues. CDR3 in DNA: TGTGCCAGCAGCTCCACAGAGTCTGGAAACACCATATATTTT. It translates to CASSSTESGNTIYF.

This clonotype was seen more than once but under ten times. The chain carries TRBV5-1 and TRBJ2-3, with D possibly being TRBD1 or TRBD2 (5 bases each). Trimming cost V 4 bases and J 4 bases, with 16 bases left between them. The germline CDR1 and CDR2 sequences are SGHRS and YFSETQ. This CDR3 region has 15 residues. DNA of the CDR3: TGCGCCAGCAGCCCCGGGGCGGAGAGCGCAGATACGCAGTATTTT. This codes for CASSPGAESADTQYF.

This clonotype was found a few times. Because it lacks the conserved phenylalanine or tryptophan at the end, this CDR3 is likely a read error. CDR3 residues: CSVVLARETQYL. CDR3 coding DNA: TGCAGCGTTGTCCTAGCGAGGGAGACCCAGTACCTC. The genes are TRBV29-1 and TRBJ2-5, with D perhaps TRBD2 (6 bases). The CDR3 totals 12 residues. Trimming took off 4 bases at V and 5 bases at J, with 11 bases between the two ends. Looked up from germline, CDR1 is SQVTM and CDR2 is ANQGSEA.

This clonotype was counted ten times or more. The chain has TRBV12-5 and TRBJ2-1; D not certain. This CDR3 is built from 16 residues. Germline CDR1 reads LGHNT; CDR2 reads FRNRAP. V lost 1 base, J lost 0 bases, and 10 bases lay in between. The CDR3 spells CASGLGALSSYNEQFF. In DNA, the CDR3 is TGTGCTAGTGGTTTGGGAGCTCTCAGCTCCTACAATGAGCAGTTCTTC.

The V gene is TRBV18, the J gene TRBJ2-5, with 8 bases identical to TRBD2. The CDR3 has 14 residues. CDR1 is KGHSH and CDR2 is LQKENI in the germline V gene. Losses at the gene ends were 2 bases for V and 5 bases for J; bases not matched to a gene: 4. CDR3 DNA sequence: TGTGCCAGCTCACCAGGTCCTAGCGGGGAGACCCAGTACTTC. It specifies CASSPGPSGETQYF. Drawing the rest from reference TRBV18 and TRBJ2-5, the complete variable domain is NAGVMQNPRHLVRRRGQEARLRCSPMKGHSHVYWYRQLPEEGLKFMVYLQKENIIDESGMPKERFSAEFPKEGPSILRIQQVVRGDSAAYFCASSPGPSGETQYFGPGTRLLVL.

This clonotype has just a few counts. The V gene is TRBV7-9, the J gene TRBJ2-5; D is perhaps TRBD1 (6 bases). This CDR3 spans 14 amino acids. Germline lookup yields CDR1 SEHNR and CDR2 FQNEAQ (reference sequence). The ends were cut back, 4 bases at V and 5 bases at J, with 14 bases in the middle. The CDR3, as DNA: TGTGCCAGCAGCTCTATGGGGCAGGGGGAGACCCAGTACTTC. It specifies CASSSMGQGETQYF.

V is TRBV12-3 or TRBV12-4 and J is TRBJ1-4; D ambiguous. This CDR3 is 14 amino acids long. Deletions cut 6 bases from V and 8 bases from J, with 16 bases between. The CDR3 DNA reads TGTGCCAGCAGCCAACCGGCTATAGGGGAAAAACTGTTTTTT. This codes for CASSQPAIGEKLFF.

The chain uses TRBV10-3 and TRBJ1-2, with 9 bases matching TRBD1. V gave up 2 bases and J gave up 8 bases; unmatched junction bases: 6. Germline assignment: CDR1 ENHRY and CDR2 SYGVKD. The CDR3 runs 14 residues. The CDR3 DNA reads TGTGCCATCAGTGAGGCCGGGACAGGGAGAGGCTACACCTTC. Its translation: CAISEAGTGRGYTF.

The chain employs TRBV5-6 and TRBJ2-5; D unresolved. This CDR3 contains 15 residues. CDR1 is SGHDT and CDR2 is YYEEEE in the germline V gene. Trimming cost V 1 base and J 7 bases, with 17 bases left between them. CDR3 sequence reads: CASSLNGAETWTQYF. The CDR3 DNA is TGTGCCAGCAGCTTGAATGGTGCCGAGACATGGACCCAGTACTTC. The variable domain in full, with the rest retrieved from reference TRBV5-6 and TRBJ2-5, is DAGVTQSPTHLIKTRGQQVTLRCSPKSGHDTVSWYQQALGQGPQFIFQYYEEEERQRGNFPDRFSGHQFPNYSSELNVNALLLGDSALYLCASSLNGAETWTQYFGPGTRLLVL.

This chain uses TRBV7-2 with TRBJ2-5; no clear D gene. The CDR3 has 14 amino acids. The germline V and J ends were trimmed by 1 base and 1 base, with 7 bases remaining between them. Germline CDR1 SGHTA, CDR2 FQGNSA. The CDR3 protein is CASSLGVVQETQYF. The CDR3 coding sequence is TGTGCCAGCAGCTTAGGAGTGGTCCAAGAGACCCAGTACTTC.

This sequence joins TRBV5-1 and TRBJ1-1; 7 nucleotides match TRBD1. Trimming removed 4 bases from V and 1 base from J; junction bases left unmatched: 4. CDR3 length: 14 amino acids. Per the germline V gene, CDR1 is SGHRS and CDR2 is YFSETQ. CDR3 nucleotides: TGCGCCAGCAGCCCCGGGGACAGGAACACTGAAGCTTTCTTT. It encodes CASSPGDRNTEAFF. Full variable domain (remainder filled in from reference TRBV5-1 and TRBJ1-1): KAGVTQTPRYLIKTRGQQVTLSCSPISGHRSVSWYQQTPGQGLQFLFEYFSETQRNKGNFPGRFSGRQFSNSRSEMNVSTLELGDSALYLCASSPGDRNTEAFFGQGTRLTVV.

CDR3 residues: CASSLRVEGNGYTF. CDR3 in DNA: TGTGCCAGCAGCCTCCGGGTGGAGGGCAATGGCTACACCTTC. V and J are TRBV9 and TRBJ1-2; D remains unclear. V lost 4 bases to trimming and J lost 6 bases, with 16 bases between them. Germline V gives CDR1 SGDLS, CDR2 YYNGEE. The CDR3 totals 14 residues.

J is TRBJ2-7 and V is TRBV11-2; 8 positions agree with TRBD1. Looked up from germline, CDR1 is SGHAT and CDR2 is FQNNGV. This CDR3 is 17 amino acids long. Unmatched junction bases numbered 15, after V lost 4 bases and J lost 4 bases. The CDR3 loop reads CASSSRQGAPVGYEQYF. In nucleotides, the CDR3 is TGTGCCAGCAGCTCCCGGCAGGGGGCTCCGGTCGGTTACGAGCAGTACTTC.

This rearrangement joins TRBV18 to TRBJ2-1, with D tentatively TRBD1 or TRBD2 (5 bases each). V was clipped by 8 bases and J by 2 bases, with 28 bases between them. CDR3 length: 19 residues. Germline V lookup: CDR1 KGHSH, CDR2 LQKENI. Written as DNA, the CDR3 is TGTGCCAGCGGCACCGGATTGGGGACCGGCGATACCCCCTACAATGAGCAGTTCTTC. Translating it yields CASGTGLGTGDTPYNEQFF.

The rearrangement links TRBV6-6 to TRBJ2-5; 9 positions match TRBD2. The J call is doubtful: the DNA matches TRBJ2-1 better. Germline V gene lookup returns CDR1 MNHNY and CDR2 SVGAGI (reference sequence). The CDR3 sequence is 15 residues long. The CDR3 region has the DNA TGTGCCAGCAGAGCGACTAGCGGCACCTACAATGAGCAGTTCTTC. Its translation is CASRATSGTYNEQFF.

The chain uses TRBV6-1 and TRBJ2-3; TRBD1 aligns across 9 bases. CDR1 and CDR2 (germline): MNHNS, SASEGT. J was trimmed by 3 bases and V by 8 bases; bases with no gene match: 9. This CDR3 contains 15 residues. The CDR3: CASGEQGASTDTQYF. The CDR3 nucleotides are TGTGCCAGCGGGGAACAGGGGGCGAGTACAGATACGCAGTATTTT.

V is TRBV20-1 and J is TRBJ2-3, with D unresolved. The V end was cut by 4 bases, the J end by 3 bases, with 11 bases between. CDR1 is DFQATT, CDR2 SNEGSKA, per germline (reference sequence). The CDR3 is made up of 13 amino acids. The CDR3 here is CSANRVDTDTQYF. Written as DNA, the CDR3 is TGCAGTGCTAATAGGGTGGATACAGATACGCAGTATTTT.

This clonotype was recorded a few times. The CDR3 DNA follows: TGTGCCAGCAGTTTCGACAGGGGAGGGCTGTTTTTT. Translation gives CASSFDRGGLFF. The V gene is TRBV12-3 or TRBV12-4, the J gene TRBJ2-2; 8 nucleotides match TRBD1. This CDR3 region has 12 residues. J lost 13 bases, V lost 3 bases, and 4 bases had no gene match.

The chain recombines TRBV29-1 with TRBJ2-4, with D possibly matching TRBD1 (5 bases). Germline loops: CDR1 SQVTM, CDR2 ANQGSEA. Trimming left V 1 base short and J 6 bases short, with 10 bases between. The CDR3 is 13 amino acids. CDR3 in amino acids: CSVEVPGPNIQYF. CDR3 sequence (DNA): TGCAGCGTTGAAGTCCCAGGGCCAAACATTCAGTACTTC.

This clonotype occurred a few times. The gene calls are TRBV7-2 and TRBJ1-6, with D hard to call. The CDR3 sequence is 16 residues long. Germline V CDR1 and CDR2: SGHTA, FQGNSA. V lost 2 bases and J 6 bases, leaving 14 bases between the germline ends. The CDR3 region has the DNA TGTGCCAGCAGCTTATGGGCTGCGACTCTTAATTCACCCCTCCACTTT. This codes for CASSLWAATLNSPLHF.

A remark on this clonotype: A read error may account for a junction end that differs from germline. The gene calls are TRBV6-5 and TRBJ2-5; TRBD1 aligns across 9 bases. The DNA end is a closer match to TRBJ2-1, so the J assignment may be wrong. The CDR3 length is 16 residues. Germline values: CDR1 MNHEY, CDR2 SVGAGI. CDR3 region: CASSYGDREDYSEQFF. For the CDR3, the DNA is TGTGCCAGCAGTTACGGGGACAGGGAAGACTACAGTGAGCAGTTCTTC.

This chain joins TRBV2 and TRBJ2-5; D tentatively fits TRBD1 or TRBD2 (5 bases each). Germline values: CDR1 SNHLY, CDR2 FYNNEI. Trimming pared 4 bases from V and 1 base from J, leaving 10 bases between. There are 14 residues in the CDR3. DNA for the CDR3: TGTGCCAGCAGTGCCTGGGGGTCCCAAGAGACCCAGTACTTC. Its translation: CASSAWGSQETQYF.

The genes are TRBV5-1 and TRBJ1-1; no clear D gene. The CDR3 has 14 residues. The germline gives CDR1 SGHRS, CDR2 YFSETQ. V was cut by 1 base and J by 1 base, with 8 bases left in between. The CDR3 sequence is CASSLMPENTEAFF. The DNA for the CDR3 is TGCGCCAGCAGCTTGATGCCCGAGAACACTGAAGCTTTCTTT.

The rearrangement joins TRBV20-1 to TRBJ2-7, with 7 bases that match TRBD2. Germline V CDR1 and CDR2: DFQATT, SNEGSKA (reference sequence). Trimming at V came to 2 bases and at J to 3 bases, leaving 4 bases not matched to a gene. The CDR3 extends over 13 amino acids. CDR3 amino acids: CSARRRGSYEQYF. CDR3 in DNA: TGCAGTGCTAGAAGGCGGGGGAGCTACGAGCAGTACTTC.

Only a few counts were recorded for this clonotype. The gene calls are TRBV2 and TRBJ2-3; D is undetermined. Deletions cut 3 bases from V and 5 bases from J, with 12 bases between. The CDR3 has 14 residues. CDR1 and CDR2 (germline): SNHLY, FYNNEI. CDR3 in DNA: TGTGCCAGCAGTGATTCCGGACCCGGAGATACGCAGTATTTT. It is translated as CASSDSGPGDTQYF.